The clone carrying this T cell receptor (beta chain) was recorded many times. This entry comes from a study of regulatory T cells in long-lasting Graves disease. Overall study: Antithyroid drug intake by newly diagnosed Graves' patients had lasted under 3 months.

Libraries of TCR beta came from iRepertoire HTBI primers plus Arm-PCR of CDR3 regions. TCRdb processed the multiplex PCR reads anew with MiXCR; each CDR3 protein has one entry. The data hold some 200,000 distinct CDR3 sequences, with about 19% observed a single time. The CDR3 sequence is 12 residues long. Between the trimmed V and J ends, which lost 0 bases and 14 bases, there was a span of 11 bases. Germline CDR1 GTSNPN, CDR2 SVGIG (reference sequence). Described time point: newly diagnosed GD, antithyroid drugs for less than 3 months. PBMC-derived RNA was used for the TCR library. The same sample was also used in a study of T cells in Graves' hyperthyroidism and ophthalmopathy.

V gene TRBV30 combines with J gene TRBJ1-6; D is uncertain. The sample was peripheral blood mononuclear cells (PBMCs), taken at new diagnosis, from a patient treated with antithyroid drugs. The clonotype was recovered from a woman aged 25 to 45 with Graves disease. Here the CDR3 reads CAWSVRRVSLHF. The DNA of the CDR3 is TGTGCCTGGAGTGTACGCCGGGTCTCCCTCCACTTT.